Below, 27 T cell receptor beta chains from the same sample are listed, as sequenced in a study of cytomegalovirus exposure and HLA in healthy donors. The primer mix had 60 Vbeta and 13 Jbeta primers. TCRdb's copy holds only in-frame clones and misses some; the assay was immunoSEQ multiplex PCR. The profile covers approximately 88,000 clones, with more than 75% appearing a single time and 4% to 5.5% taken by the ten largest. The sample comprised PBMCs. Receptor source: a young man in good health and CMV-seropositive.

The chain employs TRBV28 and TRBJ2-5; 9 bases map to TRBD1. Germline V CDR1 and CDR2: MDHEN, SYDVKM. V lost 2 bases and J lost 4; bases outside the gene matches: 2. The length of the CDR3 is 14 residues. The chain's CDR3 is CASSLLDRGETQYF. Written as DNA, the CDR3 is TGTGCCAGCAGTTTACTGGACAGGGGAGAGACCCAGTACTTC.

The rearrangement uses TRBV5-1 and TRBJ1-1; 8 bases fit TRBD1. Germline V gene lookup returns CDR1 SGHRS and CDR2 YFSETQ. This CDR3 has 14 residues. The junction had 8 bases not matched to a gene; V was cut back by 5 bases and J by 5 bases. As DNA, the CDR3 is TGCGCCAGCAGACGACAGGGGCTCGAGACTGAAGCTTTCTTT. It yields the protein CASRRQGLETEAFF.

The chain is built from TRBV2 and TRBJ1-2, with a tentative D call TRBD1 (6 bases). V gave up 4 bases and J gave up 8 bases, with 14 bases separating them. This CDR3 region has 13 residues. CDR1 and CDR2 (germline): SNHLY, FYNNEI. Here the CDR3 reads CASSVKDSRGYTF. The DNA of the CDR3 is TGTGCCAGCAGTGTTAAGGACAGCAGGGGCTACACCTTC.

V is TRBV4-1 and J is TRBJ1-5; 7 bases agree with TRBD1. This CDR3 has 18 amino acids. V lost 0 bases and J lost 4; bases outside the gene matches: 12. Germline values: CDR1 MGHRA, CDR2 YSYEKL. The CDR3 region has the DNA TGCGCCAGCAGCCAAGATTGGTTTAGGGACAGAATAAATCAGCCCCAGCATTTT. It translates to CASSQDWFRDRINQPQHF.

The V gene is TRBV7-2, the J gene TRBJ2-7; 9 nucleotides align to TRBD1. The CDR3 has 14 amino acids. CDR1 is SGHTA, CDR2 FQGNSA, per germline. Unmatched junction bases numbered 7, after V lost 5 bases and J lost 5 bases. The CDR3: CASSPRDREDEQYF. The CDR3 DNA reads as TGTGCCAGCAGCCCCCGGGACAGGGAGGACGAGCAGTACTTC.

V usage is TRBV18 and J usage is TRBJ2-2; D perhaps matches TRBD1 (5 bases). Germline CDR1 and CDR2: KGHSH and LQKENI. Trimming stripped 10 bases from V and 5 bases from J, with 17 bases between. The CDR3 is 14 amino acids. CDR3: CATSKGLGTGELFF. In DNA form, the CDR3 reads TGTGCCACCTCGAAGGGGCTCGGAACCGGGGAGCTGTTTTTT.

The CDR3 DNA is TGTGCCAGCAGTCCGGACAGGGGAGGACGAGAGACCCAGTACTTC. This codes for CASSPDRGGRETQYF. The chain is built from TRBV2 and TRBJ2-5, with 9 bases matching TRBD1. The CDR3 runs to 15 residues. The junction had 8 bases not matched to a gene; V was cut back by 5 bases and J by 4 bases. Germline loops: CDR1 SNHLY, CDR2 FYNNEI.

This chain's CDR3 is CASNTGLAGEETQYF. CDR3 bases: TGTGCCAGCAATACAGGACTAGCGGGAGAAGAGACCCAGTACTTC. The chain employs TRBV7-9 and TRBJ2-5; 13 bases map to TRBD2. The junction had 5 bases not matched to a gene; V was cut back by 7 bases and J by 3 bases. This CDR3 is 15 amino acids long. The germline gives CDR1 SEHNR, CDR2 FQNEAQ (reference sequence).

The chain couples TRBV30 to TRBJ1-2; unclear D gene. V lost 3 bases, J lost 2 bases, and 10 bases lay in between. There are 13 residues in the CDR3. Per the germline V gene, CDR1 is GTSNPN and CDR2 is SVGIG (reference sequence). CDR3 nucleotide sequence: TGTGCCTGGAGGACAAACCCCAACTATGGCTACACCTTC. Amino acid sequence: CAWRTNPNYGYTF.

This chain connects TRBV27 to TRBJ1-5; no firm D call. CDR1 and CDR2 (germline): MNHEY, SMNVEV (reference sequence). The CDR3 sequence is 16 residues long. Trimming took off 6 bases at V and 2 bases at J, with 17 bases between the two ends. The CDR3, as DNA: TGTGCCAGCAGCCCCCTGTCAGTTTCCGGCAATCAGCCCCAGCATTTT. It is translated as CASSPLSVSGNQPQHF.

The chain recombines TRBV6-1 with TRBJ1-1; maybe TRBD1 (6 bases). V was pared by 4 bases and J by 6 bases, with 15 bases between. The germline CDR1 and CDR2 sequences are MNHNS and SASEGT. The CDR3 contains 14 residues. The CDR3 loop is CASSGTASGSEAFF. The CDR3 coding sequence is TGTGCCAGCAGTGGGACAGCCTCGGGCTCTGAAGCTTTCTTT.

The chain joins TRBV13 to TRBJ2-7; 9 bases are shared with TRBD1. The V gene's germline CDR1 is PRHDT and CDR2 FYEKMQ (reference sequence). The junction had 9 bases not matched to a gene; V was cut back by 5 bases and J by 4 bases. The CDR3 is made up of 15 amino acids. CDR3 residues: CASSRPGQGAYEQYF. The DNA of the CDR3 is TGTGCCAGCAGCCGACCGGGACAGGGAGCGTACGAGCAGTACTTC.

In regard to this clone: Distinct nucleotide sequences in the sample also encode this CDR3. V is TRBV7-9 and J is TRBJ1-5; D gene uncertain. The CDR3 runs 12 residues. Trimming shortened V by 1 base and J by 6 bases, and 4 bases separated the two germline ends. Per the germline V gene, CDR1 is SEHNR and CDR2 is FQNEAQ (reference sequence). CDR3 DNA sequence: TGTGCCAGCAGCTTAGGAGGTCAGCCCCAGCATTTT. This gives the protein CASSLGGQPQHF.

The V gene is TRBV6-1, the J gene TRBJ2-6; tentatively, D is TRBD1 (6 bases). Germline V gene lookup returns CDR1 MNHNS and CDR2 SASEGT. V was cut by 3 bases and J by 6 bases, with 15 bases left in between. The CDR3 contains 16 residues. The CDR3 sequence: CASSDQPRGQANVLTF. Here the CDR3 DNA reads TGTGCCAGCAGTGATCAACCAAGGGGACAGGCCAACGTCCTGACTTTC.

The gene calls are TRBV5-1 and TRBJ2-3, with TRBD2 matching 11 bases. CDR1 is SGHRS and CDR2 is YFSETQ in the germline V gene. This CDR3 has 17 residues. Trimming took 3 bases from V and 2 from J; bases not matched to a gene: 8. DNA of the CDR3: TGCGCCAGCAGCTCCGGGACTAGCGGTCACTACACAGATACGCAGTATTTT. This gives the protein CASSSGTSGHYTDTQYF.

V gene TRBV6-4 combines with J gene TRBJ2-3; 12 bases line up with TRBD2. Germline V gives CDR1 MRHNA, CDR2 SNTAGT. The CDR3 spans 15 residues. V was pared by 5 bases and J by 2 bases, with 2 bases of the junction left unmatched. The chain's CDR3 is CASSRLAGDTDTQYF. Written as DNA, the CDR3 is TGTGCCAGCAGTCGACTAGCGGGGGACACAGATACGCAGTATTTT.

The chain combines TRBV28 with TRBJ2-7; a weak D match, TRBD1 (7 bases). Germline V lookup: CDR1 MDHEN, CDR2 SYDVKM. V gave up 8 bases and J gave up 7 bases, with 18 bases separating them. The CDR3 covers 13 residues. This chain's CDR3 is CASGGQIGGEQYF. As DNA, the CDR3 is TGTGCCAGCGGGGGACAGATTGGAGGGGAGCAGTACTTC.

This rearrangement joins TRBV6-5 to TRBJ1-5; D gene unclear. The CDR3 is made up of 12 amino acids. Looked up from germline, CDR1 is MNHEY and CDR2 is SVGAGI. V was cut by 6 bases and J by 4 bases, with 7 bases left in between. The CDR3 DNA is TGTGCCAGCAGCGAACAGAATCAGCCCCAGCATTTT. Translation gives CASSEQNQPQHF.

This sequence joins TRBV5-1 and TRBJ2-7; 9 bases align to TRBD2. After removal of 1 base from V and 5 bases from J, the junction contained 25 bases not matched to a gene. The CDR3 totals 21 residues. The germline V gene has CDR1 SGHRS and CDR2 YFSETQ. The CDR3 protein is CASSLRAGGRVAVQEPHEQYF. CDR3 sequence (DNA): TGCGCCAGCAGCTTGAGGGCGGGGGGGCGGGTAGCGGTCCAAGAGCCCCACGAGCAGTACTTC.

The chain recombines TRBV9 with TRBJ2-2, with 14 nucleotides matching TRBD2. The CDR3 runs 15 residues. J lost 8 bases, V lost 3 bases, and 3 bases had no gene match. Germline CDR1 and CDR2: SGDLS and YYNGEE. CDR3 bases: TGTGCCAGCAGCGGACTAGCGGGAGGGGATGGGGAGCTGTTTTTT. This encodes CASSGLAGGDGELFF.

CDR3 DNA sequence: TGTGCCAGCTCACCACGCGCAGAGACCCAGTACTTC. Its protein is CASSPRAETQYF. The V gene is TRBV18, the J gene TRBJ2-5; D is ambiguous. Trimming left V 1 base short and J 4 bases short, with 4 bases between. This CDR3 contains 12 residues. Germline V gene data show CDR1 as KGHSH and CDR2 as LQKENI.

The J gene is TRBJ1-1, the V gene TRBV5-4; no clear D. Trimming shortened V by 0 bases and J by 0 bases, and 15 bases separated the two germline ends. From germline, CDR1 is SGHNT and CDR2 YYREEE (reference sequence). The CDR3 has 17 residues. The CDR3 DNA sequence: TGTGCCAGCAGCTTGGAGCACGGGGTGGGTCTGAACACTGAAGCTTTCTTT. Translated, it gives CASSLEHGVGLNTEAFF.

This chain joins TRBV5-1 and TRBJ2-1; a possible D gene is TRBD2 (5 bases). Trimming took off 1 base at V and 8 bases at J, with 16 bases between the two ends. Germline lookup yields CDR1 SGHRS and CDR2 YFSETQ. The CDR3 loop spans 15 amino acids. In DNA, the CDR3 is TGCGCCAGCAGCTTGCCGGGCATAGGGCGGGATGAGCAGTTCTTC. Its translation is CASSLPGIGRDEQFF.

The chain couples TRBV7-9 to TRBJ1-2; the D is unclear. Trimming pared 1 base from V and 4 bases from J, leaving 16 bases between. The CDR3 sequence is 16 residues long. CDR1 SEHNR and CDR2 FQNEAQ come from the germline V gene (reference sequence). The CDR3 DNA is TGTGCCAGCAGCTTAGGGGAGGGTCGCTCCCCCTATGGCTACACCTTC. Its translation: CASSLGEGRSPYGYTF.

V gene TRBV6-5 combines with J gene TRBJ1-3; D is uncertain. Germline V gene data show CDR1 as MNHEY and CDR2 as SVGAGI. The CDR3 is 16 amino acids. Trimming took 4 bases from V and 1 from J, leaving 14 bases between them. CDR3 residues: CASSWSGRGSGNTIYF. The CDR3 DNA is TGTGCCAGCAGTTGGAGCGGGCGGGGTTCTGGAAACACCATATATTTT.

CDR3 in DNA: TGTGCCAGCAGTACCCGGACAGGGCGATATGGAGACGAGCAGTACTTC. Translated, it gives CASSTRTGRYGDEQYF. This chain links TRBV28 with TRBJ2-7; 8 bases agree with TRBD1. Trimming at V came to 5 bases and at J to 5 bases, leaving 14 bases not matched to a gene. CDR3 length equals 16 residues. From germline, CDR1 is MDHEN and CDR2 SYDVKM.

This clone came up a few times. V and J are TRBV7-8 and TRBJ2-5; a possible D gene is TRBD2 (5 bases). V dropped 8 bases and J dropped 4 bases, with 17 bases sitting between them. CDR1 is SGHVS, CDR2 FQNEAQ, per germline. The CDR3 length is 14 residues. Here the CDR3 reads CASSPAEGRETQYF. Written as DNA, the CDR3 is TGTGCCAGCTCCCCGGCCGAAGGGAGAGAGACCCAGTACTTC.